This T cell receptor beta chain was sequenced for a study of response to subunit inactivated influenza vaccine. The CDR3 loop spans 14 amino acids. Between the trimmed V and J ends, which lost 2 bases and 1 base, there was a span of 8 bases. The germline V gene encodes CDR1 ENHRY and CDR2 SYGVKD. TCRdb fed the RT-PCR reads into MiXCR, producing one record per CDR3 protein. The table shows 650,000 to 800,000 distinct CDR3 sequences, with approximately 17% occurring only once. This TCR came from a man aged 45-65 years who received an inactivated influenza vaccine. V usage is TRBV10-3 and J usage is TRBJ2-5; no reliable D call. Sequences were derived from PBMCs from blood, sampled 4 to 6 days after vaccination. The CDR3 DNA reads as TGTGCCATCAGTGAGGAGGCTTTCCAAGAGACCCAGTACTTC. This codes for CAISEEAFQETQYF.